The sequence of this T cell receptor beta chain was determined in a study of shared T cell receptors in the human thymus. Germline-derived CDR1 and CDR2 are LGHNA and YSLEER. There are 15 residues in the CDR3. V was cut by 4 bases and J by 0 bases, with 12 bases left in between. Clones were read by immunoSEQ multiplex PCR, and TCRdb kept only the in-frame ones, dropping some. Here the sample spans roughly 560,000 clones, approximately 78% being singletons. This same sample was also part of a study on human thymus T cells.

The J gene is TRBJ1-1, the V gene TRBV4-3, with D perhaps matching TRBD1 (5 bases). The clonotype originates from a boy under two years old with a congenital heart defect. The sequenced sample consisted of thymocytes. The CDR3 sequence: CASSLHRGMNTEAFF. CDR3 bases: TGCGCCAGCAGCCTCCACCGGGGGATGAACACTGAAGCTTTCTTT.